Each of the 29 T cell receptor beta chains below was sequenced from the same sample in a study of Graves' ophthalmopathy and Graves' hyperthyroidism. From RNA, the CDR3 regions of TCR beta chains were amplified and sequenced. Second-round multiplex PCR came after a first-round RT-PCR that employed HTBI primers. TCRdb passed the multiplex PCR reads through MiXCR, listing each CDR3 protein once. The table has some 1.1 million distinct CDR3 sequences, approximately 35% seen once. The specimen sequenced was peripheral blood or thyroid tissue (not recorded which). All receptors derive from an adult man with Graves' hyperthyroidism.

The chain joins TRBV29-1 to TRBJ1-2; tentative D call: TRBD1 (6 bases). The CDR3 totals 13 residues. Germline-derived CDR1 and CDR2 are SQVTM and ANQGSEA. V dropped 4 bases and J dropped 2 bases, with 11 bases sitting between them. This chain's CDR3 is CSVGGRGNYGYTF. In DNA form, the CDR3 reads TGCAGCGTTGGAGGGAGGGGGAACTATGGCTACACCTTC.

V usage is TRBV4-3 and J usage is TRBJ1-2, with 7 bases lining up with TRBD1. The CDR3 runs to 14 residues. Germline CDR1 reads LGHNA; CDR2 reads YSLEER. J lost 5 bases, V lost 1 base, and 4 bases had no gene match. The CDR3: CASSQAGTVYGYTF. The CDR3 DNA reads as TGCGCCAGCAGCCAAGCCGGGACAGTTTATGGCTACACCTTC.

The table lists this clonotype with a count of one. CDR3 region: CSVVLAGQGYEQYF. Written as DNA, the CDR3 is TGCAGCGTTGTGCTAGCGGGACAGGGCTACGAGCAGTACTTC. V and J are TRBV29-1 and TRBJ2-7; D could derive from TRBD1 or TRBD2 (9 bases each). The germline V and J ends were trimmed by 4 bases and 3 bases, with 16 bases remaining between them. Germline V gene sequence: CDR1 SQVTM, CDR2 ANQGSEA. This CDR3 region has 14 residues.

The chain uses TRBV29-1 and TRBJ2-3, with a tentative D call TRBD2 (5 bases). Between the trimmed V and J ends, which lost 4 bases and 0 bases, there was a span of 17 bases. Germline assignment: CDR1 SQVTM and CDR2 ANQGSEA. This CDR3 is built from 16 residues. The CDR3 region has the DNA TGCAGCGTTGCCGTCTGGGGAGTTGGAAGCACAGATACGCAGTATTTT. Protein product: CSVAVWGVGSTDTQYF.

The sample holds a few counts of this clonotype. The chain employs TRBV30 and TRBJ1-1; unclear D gene. Looked up from germline, CDR1 is GTSNPN and CDR2 is SVGIG (reference sequence). V lost 2 bases and J 1 base, leaving 8 bases between the germline ends. The CDR3 extends over 13 amino acids. The CDR3 DNA is TGTGCCTGGAGTAAACAGACGAACACTGAAGCTTTCTTT. Its protein product is CAWSKQTNTEAFF.

The chain has TRBV7-9 and TRBJ1-2, with 7 bases matching TRBD1. The junction had 5 bases not matched to a gene; V was cut back by 1 base and J by 3 bases. The CDR3 extends over 15 amino acids. The germline CDR1 and CDR2 sequences are SEHNR and FQNEAQ (reference sequence). CDR3 in amino acids: CASSLVGTVHYGYTF. The CDR3 nucleotides are TGTGCCAGCAGCTTAGTTGGGACAGTACACTATGGCTACACCTTC.

This clonotype was recorded many times. V is TRBV9 and J is TRBJ2-7; no reliable D call. CDR1 SGDLS and CDR2 YYNGEE come from the germline V gene. The V gene lost 0 bases and the J gene lost 4 bases, with 8 bases spanning the gap. CDR3 length equals 13 residues. The CDR3 here is CASSVGSEYEQYF. DNA for the CDR3: TGTGCCAGCAGCGTAGGATCGGAATACGAGCAGTACTTC.

The chain joins TRBV19 to TRBJ2-7, with D tentatively TRBD2 (6 bases). Germline CDR1 is LNHDA and CDR2 is SQIVND (reference sequence). V was clipped by 3 bases and J by 2 bases, with 20 bases between them. CDR3 length: 17 residues. The DNA of the CDR3 is TGTGCCAGTAGTATCACCAATAGCGGAGGTAAAGCCTACGAGCAGTACTTC. Encoded protein: CASSITNSGGKAYEQYF. The variable domain in full, completed from reference TRBV19 and TRBJ2-7, reads DGGITQSPKYLFRKEGQNVTLSCEQNLNHDAMYWYRQDPGQGLRLIYYSQIVNDFQKGDIAEGYSVSREKKESFPLTVTSAQKNPTAFYLCASSITNSGGKAYEQYFGPGTRLTVT.

This clonotype turned up a few times. The rearrangement links TRBV5-1 to TRBJ2-5, with D unresolved. Germline assignment: CDR1 SGHRS and CDR2 YFSETQ. CDR3 length: 13 residues. With 5 bases removed from V and 5 bases from J, the gap between germline ends came to 13 bases. Written as DNA, the CDR3 is TGCGCCAGCAGACAAGATATCGGGGAGACCCAGTACTTC. Its translation: CASRQDIGETQYF.

This clonotype came up many times. The chain couples TRBV7-2 to TRBJ2-5, with no clear D. The ends were cut back, 5 bases at V and 5 bases at J, with 6 bases in the middle. The CDR3 has 11 amino acids. The germline CDR1 and CDR2 sequences are SGHTA and FQGNSA. The CDR3 reads CASSVWETQYF. In DNA form, the CDR3 reads TGTGCCAGCAGCGTCTGGGAGACCCAGTACTTC.

This clonotype was observed at least ten times. The V gene is TRBV7-9, the J gene TRBJ1-5, with D hard to call. Germline CDR1 and CDR2: SEHNR and FQNEAQ (reference sequence). CDR3 length equals 13 residues. Trimming removed 4 bases from V and 8 bases from J, with 12 bases in between. CDR3 residues: CASSSHNGEPQHF. CDR3 nucleotide sequence: TGTGCCAGCAGCTCCCACAATGGAGAGCCCCAGCATTTT.

The table lists this clonotype with many counts. The rearrangement uses TRBV25-1 and TRBJ1-4; D uncertain. Trimming cost V 2 bases and J 8 bases, with 9 bases left between them. The CDR3 is made up of 13 amino acids. CDR1 and CDR2 from the germline V gene are MGHDK and SYGVNS. The CDR3 DNA follows: TGTGCCAGCAGTGAAAAAGCGGGGGAAAAACTGTTTTTT. This codes for CASSEKAGEKLFF.

This clonotype was picked up a small number of times. The chain links TRBV6-9 to TRBJ2-7; D is possibly TRBD1 (6 bases). CDR1 is MNHGY and CDR2 is SVAAGI in the germline V gene. This CDR3 has 15 residues. V shed 5 bases and J shed 1 base, with 15 bases lying between them. CDR3 residues: CASSATGTSSYEQYF. The CDR3 DNA sequence: TGTGCCAGCAGTGCAACAGGGACGTCGTCCTACGAGCAGTACTTC.

This clonotype has ten or more counts. CDR3 in DNA: TGTGCCACCAGCAGCCCGGGACAGGGTAAGCACGAGCAGTACTTC. This sequence encodes CATSSPGQGKHEQYF. The chain links TRBV15 to TRBJ2-7; TRBD1 aligns across 9 bases. CDR1 LNHNV and CDR2 YYDKDF come from the germline V gene (reference sequence). This CDR3 has 15 amino acids. The ends lost 3 bases at V and 5 bases at J; junction bases unmatched: 8.

The V call is TRBV24-1, the J call TRBJ2-5; TRBD2 matches 8 bases. The CDR3 has 15 residues. V dropped 6 bases and J dropped 1; count of bases not matched to a gene: 6. Germline values: CDR1 KGHDR, CDR2 SFDVKD. The CDR3 region is CATSLSGDGQETQYF. The DNA for the CDR3 is TGTGCCACCAGTCTTAGCGGGGACGGCCAAGAGACCCAGTACTTC.

The genes are TRBV28 and TRBJ1-1; tentative D call: TRBD1 (6 bases). The CDR3 runs to 13 residues. Trimming stripped 7 bases from V and 6 bases from J, with 15 bases between. CDR1 and CDR2 (germline): MDHEN, SYDVKM. In nucleotides, the CDR3 is TGTGCCAGCATTCAAGGGGGGGCCGCTGAAGCTTTCTTT. This translates into CASIQGGAAEAFF.

V usage is TRBV9 and J usage is TRBJ1-4; tentative D call: TRBD1 (5 bases). From germline, CDR1 is SGDLS and CDR2 YYNGEE. Trimming left V 0 bases short and J 7 bases short, with 16 bases between. CDR3 length: 16 residues. The CDR3 DNA follows: TGTGCCAGCAGCGTAGGGGGGGGTGCGTCCACTGAAAAACTGTTTTTT. Encoded protein: CASSVGGGASTEKLFF. The full variable domain, with the rest looked up from reference TRBV9 and TRBJ1-4, is DSGVTQTPKHLITATGQRVTLRCSPRSGDLSVYWYQQSLDQGLQFLIQYYNGEERAKGNILERFSAQQFPDLHSELNLSSLELGDSALYFCASSVGGGASTEKLFFGSGTQLSVL.

This clonotype appeared a single time. The chain combines TRBV7-2 with TRBJ1-2; D is undetermined. Trimming removed 8 bases at V and 5 bases at J, with 12 bases between. CDR1 and CDR2 (germline): SGHTA, FQGNSA. This CDR3 has 12 residues. The CDR3, as DNA: TGTGCCAGCGGCCCGACGGCTTATGGCTACACCTTC. Translation gives CASGPTAYGYTF.

This clonotype has a count of ten or more. V usage is TRBV10-3 and J usage is TRBJ1-2; D is ambiguous. The V gene lost 3 bases and the J gene lost 7 bases, with 18 bases spanning the gap. CDR1 is ENHRY and CDR2 is SYGVKD in the germline V gene. The length of the CDR3 is 15 residues. CDR3 amino acids: CAISDPGRPRGGYTF. The CDR3 DNA reads as TGTGCCATCAGTGACCCCGGACGGCCGCGCGGTGGCTACACCTTC.

The chain has TRBV19 and TRBJ1-5, with D tentatively TRBD1 (5 bases). The CDR3 covers 14 residues. V was pared by 1 base and J by 7 bases, with 11 bases between. CDR1 is LNHDA and CDR2 is SQIVND in the germline V gene (reference sequence). CDR3 sequence reads: CASSIAQGYQPQHF. The CDR3 DNA reads TGTGCCAGTAGTATAGCTCAGGGATACCAGCCCCAGCATTTT.

J is TRBJ2-7 and V is TRBV7-2, with a weak D call TRBD2 (6 bases). Germline V lookup: CDR1 SGHTA, CDR2 FQGNSA. V lost 0 bases to trimming and J lost 0 bases, with 15 bases between them. This CDR3 is built from 17 residues. The CDR3 loop reads CASSLARGNLDSYEQYF. CDR3 in DNA: TGTGCCAGCAGCTTAGCCCGGGGGAACCTTGACTCCTACGAGCAGTACTTC. Full variable domain (rest looked up from reference TRBV7-2 and TRBJ2-7): GAGVSQSPSNKVTEKGKDVELRCDPISGHTALYWYRQSLGQGLEFLIYFQGNSAPDKSGLPSDRFSAERTGGSVSTLTIQRTQQEDSAVYLCASSLARGNLDSYEQYFGPGTRLTVT.

This clonotype was found many times. The J gene is TRBJ2-5, the V gene TRBV13; no firm D call. Germline V gives CDR1 PRHDT, CDR2 FYEKMQ (reference sequence). The CDR3 consists of 14 residues. Trimming cost V 3 bases and J 5 bases, with 13 bases left between them. The CDR3 nucleotides are TGTGCCAGCAGCTTTAGTCGGATCGAGGAGACCCAGTACTTC. Translating it yields CASSFSRIEETQYF.

This clonotype was found many times. The chain carries TRBV10-1 and TRBJ2-5; D tentatively reads TRBD1 or TRBD2 (5 bases each). With 0 bases removed from V and 2 bases from J, the gap between germline ends came to 13 bases. The CDR3 covers 16 residues. The germline CDR1 and CDR2 sequences are WNHNN and SYGVQD (reference sequence). The CDR3 is CASSESGVAGQETQYF. The CDR3, as DNA: TGCGCCAGCAGTGAGTCGGGGGTGGCAGGACAAGAGACCCAGTACTTC.

This clonotype was counted at least ten times. The rearrangement links TRBV24-1 to TRBJ2-7, with a tentative D call TRBD1 (6 bases). The CDR3 has 11 amino acids. CDR1 is KGHDR, CDR2 SFDVKD, per germline. V lost 7 bases and J lost 6, with 9 bases in between. The CDR3 protein is CATSQGGEQYF. The CDR3 nucleotides are TGTGCCACCAGCCAAGGGGGCGAGCAGTACTTC.

In its sample, this clonotype was seen many times. The V gene is TRBV7-9, the J gene TRBJ2-5; possible D gene TRBD2, 6 bases. The germline V gene encodes CDR1 SEHNR and CDR2 FQNEAQ (reference sequence). CDR3 length: 14 residues. Trimming removed 5 bases at V and 5 bases at J, with 15 bases between. CDR3 amino acids: CASSHSDGGETQYF. CDR3 sequence (DNA): TGTGCCAGCAGCCATTCAGATGGGGGGGAGACCCAGTACTTC.

This clonotype was seen ten or more times. Its ends do not fully match the called genes, so a read error is possible. The chain links TRBV25-1 to TRBJ2-7; TRBD1 agrees at 8 bases. Germline loops: CDR1 MGHDK, CDR2 SYGVNS. The CDR3 consists of 12 residues. The CDR3 DNA sequence: TGCGCCAGCAGCCCAGGGGGCCACGAGCAGTACTTC. This codes for CASSPGGHEQYF.

This clonotype appeared many times. The rearrangement links TRBV9 to TRBJ1-6; 8 nucleotides agree with TRBD1. CDR1 and CDR2 from the germline V gene are SGDLS and YYNGEE. The CDR3 sequence is 17 residues long. The V segment lost 2 bases and the J segment 7 bases; nucleotides outside the gene matches: 11. Here the CDR3 DNA reads TGTGCCAGCAGCGTGGGGCCCGACAGGGGACTAAATTCACCCCTCCACTTT. This sequence encodes CASSVGPDRGLNSPLHF.

This clonotype was seen ten or more times. The chain has TRBV12-3 or TRBV12-4 and TRBJ2-2; no firm D call. The ends were cut back, 3 bases at V and 0 bases at J, with 8 bases in the middle. The CDR3 extends over 15 amino acids. The CDR3 region is CASSFRRPNTGELFF. CDR3 DNA: TGTGCCAGCAGTTTCCGCAGACCGAACACCGGGGAGCTGTTTTTT.

For the CDR3, the DNA is TGTGCCAGCAGTTCTGGGACACCCACTTCGTCACGCTTCTATGGCTACACCTTC. This translates into CASSSGTPTSSRFYGYTF. This chain uses TRBV6-5 with TRBJ1-2; D might be TRBD1 (6 bases). The germline V and J ends were trimmed by 4 bases and 4 bases, with 25 bases remaining between them. The V gene's germline CDR1 is MNHEY and CDR2 SVGAGI. This CDR3 has 18 amino acids.